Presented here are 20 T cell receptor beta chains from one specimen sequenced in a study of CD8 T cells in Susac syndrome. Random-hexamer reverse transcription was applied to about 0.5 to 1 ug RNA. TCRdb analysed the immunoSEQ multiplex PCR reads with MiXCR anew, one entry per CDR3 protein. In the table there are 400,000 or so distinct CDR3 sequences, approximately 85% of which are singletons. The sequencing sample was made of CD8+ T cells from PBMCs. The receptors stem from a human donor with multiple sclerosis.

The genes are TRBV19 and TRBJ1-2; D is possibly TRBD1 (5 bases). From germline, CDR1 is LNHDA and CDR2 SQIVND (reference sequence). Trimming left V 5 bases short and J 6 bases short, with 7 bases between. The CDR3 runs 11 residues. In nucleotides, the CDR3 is TGTGCCAGTAGTCCGGGGCATGGCTACACCTTC. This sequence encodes CASSPGHGYTF.

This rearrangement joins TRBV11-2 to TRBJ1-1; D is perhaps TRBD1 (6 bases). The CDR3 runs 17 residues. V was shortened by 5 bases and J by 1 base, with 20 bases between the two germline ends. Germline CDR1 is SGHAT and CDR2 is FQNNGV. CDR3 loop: CASSRWNRDFPNTEAFF. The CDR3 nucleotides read TGTGCCAGCAGCCGATGGAACAGGGATTTCCCGAACACTGAAGCTTTCTTT.

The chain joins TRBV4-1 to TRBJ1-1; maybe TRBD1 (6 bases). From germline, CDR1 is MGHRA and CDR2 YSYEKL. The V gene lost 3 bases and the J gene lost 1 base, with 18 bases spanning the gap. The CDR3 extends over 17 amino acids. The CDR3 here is CASSHSPHRARNTEAFF. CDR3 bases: TGCGCCAGCAGCCATTCCCCCCACAGGGCGAGGAACACTGAAGCTTTCTTT.

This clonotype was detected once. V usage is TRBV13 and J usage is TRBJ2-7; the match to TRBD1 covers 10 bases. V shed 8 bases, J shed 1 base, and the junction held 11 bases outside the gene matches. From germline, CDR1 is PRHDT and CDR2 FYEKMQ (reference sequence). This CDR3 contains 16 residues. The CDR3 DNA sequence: TGTGCCAGCCGGTCGCTTGGGACAGGGGAATCCTACGAGCAGTACTTC. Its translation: CASRSLGTGESYEQYF.

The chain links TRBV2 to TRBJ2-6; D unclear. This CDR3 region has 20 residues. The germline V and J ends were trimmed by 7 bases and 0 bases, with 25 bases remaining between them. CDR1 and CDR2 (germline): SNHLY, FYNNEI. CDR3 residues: CASTLIPGGSFLSGANVLTF. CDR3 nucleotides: TGTGCCAGCACTTTGATCCCAGGCGGCTCGTTCCTCTCTGGGGCCAACGTCCTGACTTTC.

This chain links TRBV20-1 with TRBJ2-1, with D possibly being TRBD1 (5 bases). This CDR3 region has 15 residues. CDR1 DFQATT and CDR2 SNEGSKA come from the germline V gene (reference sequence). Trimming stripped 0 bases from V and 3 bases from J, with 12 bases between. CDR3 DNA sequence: TGCAGTGCTAGAGATCTCGCGACAGACTACAATGAGCAGTTCTTC. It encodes CSARDLATDYNEQFF.

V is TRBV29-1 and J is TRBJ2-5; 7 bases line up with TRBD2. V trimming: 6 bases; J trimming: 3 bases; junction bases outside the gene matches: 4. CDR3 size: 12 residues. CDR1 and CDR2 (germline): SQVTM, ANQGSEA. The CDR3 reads CSVGGTEETQYF. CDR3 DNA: TGCAGCGTGGGGGGGACCGAAGAGACCCAGTACTTC.

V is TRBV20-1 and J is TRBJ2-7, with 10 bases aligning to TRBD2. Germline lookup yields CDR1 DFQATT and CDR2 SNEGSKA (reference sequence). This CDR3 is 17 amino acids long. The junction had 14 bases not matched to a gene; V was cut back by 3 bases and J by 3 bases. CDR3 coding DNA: TGCAGTGCTAGTATAGGGCTAGCGGGAGTTGTTCTCTACGAGCAGTACTTC. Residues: CSASIGLAGVVLYEQYF.

The CDR3, as DNA: TGTGCCAGCAGCTTAGCCCCCAGGGTTGGAGGGGCCAACGTCCTGACTTTC. It encodes CASSLAPRVGGANVLTF. The chain uses TRBV7-6 and TRBJ2-6, with D possibly TRBD1 on 5 matching bases. Germline V gene data show CDR1 as SGHVS and CDR2 as FNYEAQ. Between the trimmed V and J ends, which lost 0 bases and 4 bases, there was a span of 13 bases. The CDR3 contains 17 residues.

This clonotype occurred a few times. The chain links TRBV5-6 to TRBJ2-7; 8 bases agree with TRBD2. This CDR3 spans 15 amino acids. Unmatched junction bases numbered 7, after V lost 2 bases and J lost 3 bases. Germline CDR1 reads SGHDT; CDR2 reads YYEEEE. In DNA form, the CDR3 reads TGTGCCAGCAGCTTCTTCCCGGGAGGGGGCTACGAGCAGTACTTC. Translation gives CASSFFPGGGYEQYF.

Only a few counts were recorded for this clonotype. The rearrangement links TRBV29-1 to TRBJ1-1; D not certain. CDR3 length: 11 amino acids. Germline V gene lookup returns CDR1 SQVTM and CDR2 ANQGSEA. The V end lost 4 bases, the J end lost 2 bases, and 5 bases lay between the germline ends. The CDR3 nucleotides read TGCAGCGTTGTTACCAACACTGAAGCTTTCTTT. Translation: CSVVTNTEAFF.

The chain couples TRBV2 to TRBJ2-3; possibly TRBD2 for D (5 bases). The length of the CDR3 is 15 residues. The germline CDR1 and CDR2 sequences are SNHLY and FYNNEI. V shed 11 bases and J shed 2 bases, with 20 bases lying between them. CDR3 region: CALLPTGSVTDTQYF. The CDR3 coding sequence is TGTGCCCTGCTCCCAACGGGATCCGTCACAGATACGCAGTATTTT.

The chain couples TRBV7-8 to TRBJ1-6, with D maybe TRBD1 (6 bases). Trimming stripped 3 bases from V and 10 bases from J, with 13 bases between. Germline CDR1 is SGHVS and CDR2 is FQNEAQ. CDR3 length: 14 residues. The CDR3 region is CASSLGGPLSPLHF. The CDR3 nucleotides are TGTGCCAGCAGCTTGGGGGGCCCCCTCTCACCCCTCCACTTT.

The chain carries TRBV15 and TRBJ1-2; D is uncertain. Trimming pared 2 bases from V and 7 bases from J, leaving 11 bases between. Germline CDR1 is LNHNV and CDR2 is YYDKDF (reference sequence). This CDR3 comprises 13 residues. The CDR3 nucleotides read TGTGCCACCAGCAGACGGTCCGAGGGTGGCTACACCTTC. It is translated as CATSRRSEGGYTF.

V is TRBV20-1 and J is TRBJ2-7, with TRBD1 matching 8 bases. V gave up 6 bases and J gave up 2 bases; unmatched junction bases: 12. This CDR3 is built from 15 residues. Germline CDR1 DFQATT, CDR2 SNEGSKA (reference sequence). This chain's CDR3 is CSAQNPAGQAYEQYF. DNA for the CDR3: TGCAGTGCGCAAAATCCCGCGGGACAGGCCTACGAGCAGTACTTC.

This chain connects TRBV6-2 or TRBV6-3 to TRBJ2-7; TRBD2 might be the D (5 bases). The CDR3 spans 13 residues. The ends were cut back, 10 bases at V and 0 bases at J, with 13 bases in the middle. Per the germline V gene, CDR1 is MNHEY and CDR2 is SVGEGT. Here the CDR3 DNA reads TGTGCCACAACGGACTCGAGCTCCTACGAGCAGTACTTC. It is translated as CATTDSSSYEQYF.

The CDR3 loop is CASSPIRVNKNTEAFF. In nucleotides, the CDR3 is TGTGCCAGCAGCCCCATAAGGGTTAACAAGAACACTGAAGCTTTCTTT. The V gene is TRBV7-9, the J gene TRBJ1-1; D is ambiguous. CDR1 is SEHNR, CDR2 FQNEAQ, per germline (reference sequence). Trimming shortened V by 5 bases and J by 1 base, and 17 bases separated the two germline ends. This CDR3 is 16 amino acids long.

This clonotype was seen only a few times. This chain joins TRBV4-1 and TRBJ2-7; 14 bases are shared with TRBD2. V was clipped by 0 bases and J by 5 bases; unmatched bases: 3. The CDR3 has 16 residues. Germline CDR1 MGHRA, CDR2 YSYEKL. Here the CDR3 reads CASSQEGLAGENEQYF. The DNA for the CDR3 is TGCGCCAGCAGCCAAGAGGGACTAGCGGGGGAGAACGAGCAGTACTTC.

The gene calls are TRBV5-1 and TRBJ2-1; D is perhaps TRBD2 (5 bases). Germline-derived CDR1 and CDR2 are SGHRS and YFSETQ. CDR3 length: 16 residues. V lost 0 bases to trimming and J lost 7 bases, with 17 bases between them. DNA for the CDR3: TGCGCCAGCAGCTTGGAGAGGGTCGAGTTTGGTAATGAGCAGTTCTTC. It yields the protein CASSLERVEFGNEQFF.

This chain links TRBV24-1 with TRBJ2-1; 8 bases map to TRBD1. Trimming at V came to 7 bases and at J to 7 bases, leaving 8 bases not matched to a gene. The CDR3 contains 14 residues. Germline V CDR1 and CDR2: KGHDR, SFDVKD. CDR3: CATSRTGSNNEQFF. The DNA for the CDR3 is TGTGCCACCAGCCGGACAGGGTCGAATAATGAGCAGTTCTTC.